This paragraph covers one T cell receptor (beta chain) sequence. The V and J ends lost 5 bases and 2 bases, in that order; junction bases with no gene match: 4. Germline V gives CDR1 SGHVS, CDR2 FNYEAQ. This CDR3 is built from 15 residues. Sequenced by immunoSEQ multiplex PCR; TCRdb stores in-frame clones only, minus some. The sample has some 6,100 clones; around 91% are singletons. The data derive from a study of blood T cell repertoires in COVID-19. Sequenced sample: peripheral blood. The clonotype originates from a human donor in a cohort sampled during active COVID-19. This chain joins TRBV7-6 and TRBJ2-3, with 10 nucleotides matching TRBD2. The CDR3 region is CASSLTSGITDTQYF. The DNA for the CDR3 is TGTGCCAGCAGCCTCACTAGCGGGATCACAGATACGCAGTATTTT.